These 3 T cell receptor beta chains came from one sample sequenced in a study of T cells in Graves' hyperthyroidism and ophthalmopathy (dated by TCRdb to between 2018 and 2021). Library generation was performed with multiplex PCR. Reads for this sample came from an Illumina HiSeq 2000. TCR beta CDR3 regions were amplified from RNA transcripts. For the first round of RT-PCR on the TCR CDR3, the HTBI primer set was used together with the Qiagen OneStep RT-PCR kit. The raw public reads went through TCRdb reprocessing: fastp at Q25, MiXCR clone calling, in-frame beta chains kept. Every CDR3 protein is listed once, alongside the most common genes and DNA of its rows. The sample data list 600,000 or so distinct CDR3 sequences, and more than 14% of these were observed just once. The ten largest clones add up to 12% of the sample. The sequenced sample consisted of blood. The receptors here all came from a woman between 45 and 60 years old with Graves' ophthalmopathy.

The chain combines TRBV9 with TRBJ2-3; 9 nucleotides line up with TRBD2. The junction had 7 bases not matched to a gene; V was cut back by 3 bases and J by 2 bases. Germline V gives CDR1 SGDLS, CDR2 YYNGEE. The CDR3 length is 16 residues. In DNA form, the CDR3 reads TGTGCCAGCAGCGGGCCGGGACTAGCTTCCACAGATACGCAGTATTTT. It translates to CASSGPGLASTDTQYF.

The table lists this clonotype with many counts. The chain recombines TRBV18 with TRBJ1-4, with D perhaps matching TRBD1 (6 bases). Germline-derived CDR1 and CDR2 are KGHSH and LQKENI. Trimming removed 3 bases from V and 7 bases from J, with 9 bases in between. The CDR3 contains 13 residues. CDR3 protein: CASSPGHSEKLFF. The DNA of the CDR3 is TGTGCCAGCTCACCGGGACACAGTGAAAAACTGTTTTTT.

There are a few counts of this clonotype. This chain uses TRBV3-1 with TRBJ2-7; 9 bases align to TRBD2. Losses at the gene ends were 5 bases for V and 4 bases for J; bases not matched to a gene: 18. CDR3 length: 18 amino acids. Germline-derived CDR1 and CDR2 are LGHDT and YNNKEL (reference sequence). CDR3 DNA sequence: TGTGCCAGCAGCGCACCCCAGGAGGCGGGAGGGCCGGTGTACGAGCAGTACTTC. Protein product: CASSAPQEAGGPVYEQYF.